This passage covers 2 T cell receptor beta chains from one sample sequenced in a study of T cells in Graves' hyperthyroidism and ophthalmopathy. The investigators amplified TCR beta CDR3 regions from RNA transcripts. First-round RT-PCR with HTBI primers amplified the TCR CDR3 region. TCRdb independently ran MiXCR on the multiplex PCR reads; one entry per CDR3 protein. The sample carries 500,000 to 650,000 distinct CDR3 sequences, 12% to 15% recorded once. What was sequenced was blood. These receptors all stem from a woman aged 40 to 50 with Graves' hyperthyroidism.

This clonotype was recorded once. The CDR3 bases are TGCAGTGCTTCCGACGGACAGGGTTTCGGCTACACCTTC. Its protein is CSASDGQGFGYTF. The chain couples TRBV20-1 to TRBJ1-2; TRBD1 aligns across 8 bases. This CDR3 has 13 amino acids. The J segment lost 8 bases and the V segment lost 5 bases, leaving 10 bases of the junction unmatched. Germline lookup yields CDR1 DFQATT and CDR2 SNEGSKA (reference sequence).

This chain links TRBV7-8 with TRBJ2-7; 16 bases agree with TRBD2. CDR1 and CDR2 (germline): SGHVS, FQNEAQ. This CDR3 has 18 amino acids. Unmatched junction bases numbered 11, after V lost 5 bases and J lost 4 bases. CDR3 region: CASSPGTSGRAFSYEQYF. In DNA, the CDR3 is TGTGCCAGCAGCCCGGGGACTAGCGGGAGGGCCTTTTCGTACGAGCAGTACTTC.